This entry is about one TCR beta chain. The antigen remains unidentified. One end of the junction does not line up with germline, which may come from a read error. The data were obtained in a study of OX40 agonist ivuxolimab in advanced cancers. Overall study context: Ivuxolimab doses were 0.01, 0.1, 0.3, 1.5, 3 or 10 mg/kg every 2 weeks. Among those enrolled, mean age was about 60 years (range 23 to 79) and 75% to 90% were male. Study-wide points: CD4+ T cells averaged fewer expanded clones than CD8+ T cells.

The assay was immunoSEQ multiplex PCR, and TCRdb's table has in-frame clones only and misses some. Altogether 50,000 to 55,000 clones are present, about 88% being singletons, with the ten largest covering approximately 1.6%. Samples of blood were obtained at baseline, on cycle 4 day 1, and on cycle 7 day 1. The CDR3 runs 12 residues. The germline V gene has CDR1 SEHNR and CDR2 FQNEAQ (reference sequence). The chain links TRBV7-9 to TRBJ2-4; 8 bases match TRBD1. This sample comprised CD4+ or CD8+ T cells sorted from blood, obtained in a trial of the OX40 agonist ivuxolimab. This receptor was identified in an adult with an advanced solid tumor such as melanoma, head and neck, liver or kidney cancer. CDR3 sequence reads: CASSAPRDRPHF. DNA for the CDR3: TGTGCCAGCAGCGCCCCTAGGGACAGGCCTCACTTC.